This T cell receptor beta chain is from a study of blood T cell repertoires in COVID-19. CDR1 and CDR2 (germline): ENHRY, SYGVKD. The V segment lost 4 bases and the J segment 0 bases; nucleotides outside the gene matches: 4. This CDR3 is 16 amino acids long. Generated by immunoSEQ multiplex PCR, the TCRdb table keeps only in-frame clones and is missing some. The profile shows around 100,000 clones, about 89% of them singletons. The chain has TRBV10-3 and TRBJ2-7, with 12 bases aligning to TRBD2. This TCR was recovered from a human donor in a cohort sampled during active COVID-19. Sequenced: peripheral blood. This CDR3 reads CAISGTSGETSYEQYF. The DNA for the CDR3 is TGTGCCATCAGTGGGACTAGCGGGGAAACCTCCTACGAGCAGTACTTC.